These T cell receptor beta chains were read from a single sample in a study of cytomegalovirus exposure and HLA in healthy donors. Sequencing used immunoSEQ multiplex PCR; TCRdb keeps in-frame clones, though not all of them. The profile covers 95,000 to 150,000 clones, with over 75% appearing a single time and roughly 4% taken by the ten largest. Sequencing was performed on PBMCs. The source is a human donor in good health. CDR3s include the opening cysteine and the closing phenylalanine or tryptophan. The order of the fields is clone size, J gene, D gene, V gene, CDR3 length, CDR3 DNA, CDR3 protein. The D gene is left open where the match is weak. Size is omitted from some rows. Given values are once, few, many or a class for expanded clones.

clone_size: NA
j_call: TRBJ1-2
d_call: NA
v_call: TRBV7-9
cdr3_length: 16
cdr3_nt: TGTGCCAGCAGCTTAGAAATAATCAGACAGAACTATGGCTACACCTTC
cdr3_aa: CASSLEIIRQNYGYTF

clone_size: NA
j_call: TRBJ2-3
d_call: TRBD2
v_call: TRBV7-6
cdr3_length: 15
cdr3_nt: TGTGCCAGCAGCTTTCGCGGGAGGGCCAAAGATACGCAGTATTTT
cdr3_aa: CASSFRGRAKDTQYF

clone_size: few
j_call: TRBJ2-7
d_call: TRBD1
v_call: TRBV5-6
cdr3_length: 15
cdr3_nt: TGTGCCAGCAGCGAGGGACAGGGGGGCTCCTACGAGCAGTACTTC
cdr3_aa: CASSEGQGGSYEQYF

clone_size: NA
j_call: TRBJ2-7
d_call: NA
v_call: TRBV18
cdr3_length: 15
cdr3_nt: TGTGCCAGCTCACAGCCGGGTCCCCGGGGCTACGAGCAGTACTTC
cdr3_aa: CASSQPGPRGYEQYF

clone_size: NA
j_call: TRBJ1-5
d_call: NA
v_call: TRBV7-9
cdr3_length: 13
cdr3_nt: TGTGCCAGCAGCTTAAACAGGGCTCAGCCCCAGCATTTT
cdr3_aa: CASSLNRAQPQHF

clone_size: NA
j_call: TRBJ2-7
d_call: TRBD2
v_call: TRBV7-6
cdr3_length: 17
cdr3_nt: TGTGCCAGCAGCTTAGCTACCGGGAGCGGGAGGGCCTACGAGCAGTACTTC
cdr3_aa: CASSLATGSGRAYEQYF

clone_size: few
j_call: TRBJ2-7
d_call: TRBD1
v_call: TRBV27
cdr3_length: 14
cdr3_nt: TGTGCCAGCAGCTTAACAGGGGGCTATTACGAGCAGTACTTC
cdr3_aa: CASSLTGGYYEQYF

clone_size: NA
j_call: TRBJ1-1
d_call: NA
v_call: TRBV12-2
cdr3_length: 20
cdr3_nt: TGTGCAAGTCGCTTACATGGGTCCTGGGGGACTTCTATATACGACACTGAAGCTTTCTTT
cdr3_aa: CASRLHGSWGTSIYDTEAFF

clone_size: NA
j_call: TRBJ1-2
d_call: TRBD1
v_call: TRBV5-1
cdr3_length: 14
cdr3_nt: TGCGCCAGCACCCCACCGGGACAGGGTAATGGCTACACCTTC
cdr3_aa: CASTPPGQGNGYTF

clone_size: few
j_call: TRBJ1-3
d_call: NA
v_call: TRBV11-2
cdr3_length: 13
cdr3_nt: TGTGCCAGCAGCCCAAGCGGAGGAAACACCATATATTTT
cdr3_aa: CASSPSGGNTIYF

clone_size: once
j_call: TRBJ1-5
d_call: NA
v_call: TRBV21-1
cdr3_length: 17
cdr3_nt: TGTGCCAGCAGCAAAGGGGGCCGGATTTATAGCAATCAGCCCCAGCATTTT
cdr3_aa: CASSKGGRIYSNQPQHF

clone_size: NA
j_call: TRBJ1-2
d_call: NA
v_call: TRBV5-1
cdr3_length: 14
cdr3_nt: TGCGCCAGCAGCTTGGATCAGGGAATGGGTGGCTACACCTTC
cdr3_aa: CASSLDQGMGGYTF

clone_size: NA
j_call: TRBJ2-4
d_call: TRBD2
v_call: TRBV29-1
cdr3_length: 15
cdr3_nt: TGCAGCGTGGGGGGACTAGCGGGAGGGAAAAACATTCAGTACTTC
cdr3_aa: CSVGGLAGGKNIQYF

clone_size: NA
j_call: TRBJ2-7
d_call: TRBD1
v_call: TRBV18
cdr3_length: 16
cdr3_nt: TGTGCCAGCTCACCCACGAGTGGGACAGGGGGGTTTGAGCAGTACTTC
cdr3_aa: CASSPTSGTGGFEQYF

clone_size: few
j_call: TRBJ2-7
d_call: TRBD2
v_call: TRBV28
cdr3_length: 14
cdr3_nt: TGTGCCAGCAGTCGGACTAGCGGGAGCGGCGAGCAGTACTTC
cdr3_aa: CASSRTSGSGEQYF

clone_size: NA
j_call: TRBJ2-1
d_call: NA
v_call: TRBV5-5
cdr3_length: 15
cdr3_nt: TGTGCCAGCAGCTTGGAGTATGGGACGCGGGGGCGGCAGTTCTTC
cdr3_aa: CASSLEYGTRGRQFF

clone_size: NA
j_call: TRBJ1-1
d_call: NA
v_call: TRBV6-5
cdr3_length: 13
cdr3_nt: TGTGCCAGCAGCATACAGGAGAACACTGAAGCTTTCTTT
cdr3_aa: CASSIQENTEAFF

clone_size: NA
j_call: TRBJ2-7
d_call: TRBD1
v_call: TRBV7-2
cdr3_length: 15
cdr3_nt: TGTGCCAGCAGCTCACAACCGACAGGGGGCTACGAGCAGTACTTC
cdr3_aa: CASSSQPTGGYEQYF

clone_size: NA
j_call: TRBJ2-4
d_call: NA
v_call: TRBV14
cdr3_length: 13
cdr3_nt: TGTGCCAGCAGCCAAGGGCCAGAAAACATTCAGTACTTC
cdr3_aa: CASSQGPENIQYF

clone_size: NA
j_call: TRBJ2-4
d_call: TRBD1
v_call: TRBV10-3
cdr3_length: 16
cdr3_nt: TGTGCCATCAGTGAGGAAGACAGGGGGCCTTATAACATTCAGTACTTC
cdr3_aa: CAISEEDRGPYNIQYF

clone_size: NA
j_call: TRBJ1-3
d_call: NA
v_call: TRBV28
cdr3_length: 15
cdr3_nt: TGTGCCAGCAGTTTAATGGTACAGGGAGGAAACACCATATATTTT
cdr3_aa: CASSLMVQGGNTIYF

clone_size: NA
j_call: TRBJ2-1
d_call: TRBD2
v_call: TRBV5-1
cdr3_length: 15
cdr3_nt: TGCGCCAGCAGCCTCCACCGGACTAGTGGCAATGAGCAGTTCTTC
cdr3_aa: CASSLHRTSGNEQFF

clone_size: NA
j_call: TRBJ1-4
d_call: TRBD1
v_call: TRBV6-1
cdr3_length: 14
cdr3_nt: TGTGCCAGCAGCTTACAGGGGGCTGGTGAAAAACTGTTTTTT
cdr3_aa: CASSLQGAGEKLFF

clone_size: NA
j_call: TRBJ1-2
d_call: TRBD1
v_call: TRBV15
cdr3_length: 17
cdr3_nt: TGTGCCACCAGCACTCAAAGGGTGGGACAGGGGGCGAATGGCTACACCTTC
cdr3_aa: CATSTQRVGQGANGYTF

clone_size: NA
j_call: TRBJ2-3
d_call: TRBD1
v_call: TRBV9
cdr3_length: 14
cdr3_nt: TGTGCCAGCAGCGACAGGGGGCTATCAGATACGCAGTATTTT
cdr3_aa: CASSDRGLSDTQYF

clone_size: NA
j_call: TRBJ2-7
d_call: NA
v_call: TRBV7-9
cdr3_length: 15
cdr3_nt: TGTGCCAGCAGCTTCACCAGGGGAACACCCTACGAGCAGTACTTC
cdr3_aa: CASSFTRGTPYEQYF

clone_size: NA
j_call: TRBJ1-1
d_call: TRBD1
v_call: TRBV7-7
cdr3_length: 14
cdr3_nt: TGTGCTAGCAGCCCACCAGGGACAGGGACTGAAGCTTTCTTT
cdr3_aa: CASSPPGTGTEAFF

clone_size: NA
j_call: TRBJ2-5
d_call: NA
v_call: TRBV7-9
cdr3_length: 16
cdr3_nt: TGTGCCAGCAGCAAAGCCGGGGCAGGGGCAAGGGAGACCCAGTACTTC
cdr3_aa: CASSKAGAGARETQYF

clone_size: NA
j_call: TRBJ2-3
d_call: TRBD1
v_call: TRBV28
cdr3_length: 19
cdr3_nt: TGTGCCAGCACCATTCCCCCGGGACAGGGGGCCCCTAGCACAGATACGCAGTATTTT
cdr3_aa: CASTIPPGQGAPSTDTQYF

clone_size: NA
j_call: TRBJ1-5
d_call: NA
v_call: TRBV5-1
cdr3_length: 15
cdr3_nt: TGCGCCAGCAGCTTGGTTGGAGATAGCAATCAGCCCCAGCATTTT
cdr3_aa: CASSLVGDSNQPQHF

clone_size: NA
j_call: TRBJ1-6
d_call: NA
v_call: TRBV6-6
cdr3_length: 13
cdr3_nt: TGTGCCAGTACACAGGGTTATAATTCACCCCTCCACTTT
cdr3_aa: CASTQGYNSPLHF

clone_size: NA
j_call: TRBJ2-2
d_call: NA
v_call: TRBV7-6
cdr3_length: 16
cdr3_nt: TGTGCCAGCAGCTTAGCGACAGCTATGAACACCGGGGAGCTGTTTTTT
cdr3_aa: CASSLATAMNTGELFF

clone_size: NA
j_call: TRBJ1-2
d_call: NA
v_call: TRBV5-5
cdr3_length: 14
cdr3_nt: TGTGCCAGCAGCTTGGACCTCAGGGGAGTAGGCTACACCTTC
cdr3_aa: CASSLDLRGVGYTF

clone_size: few
j_call: TRBJ2-1
d_call: NA
v_call: TRBV18
cdr3_length: 12
cdr3_nt: TGTGCCAGCTCACTTCAGGGAAATGAGCAGTTCTTC
cdr3_aa: CASSLQGNEQFF

clone_size: NA
j_call: TRBJ2-7
d_call: TRBD1
v_call: TRBV6-1
cdr3_length: 13
cdr3_nt: TGTGCCAGCAGCAGGGACAGAGCCTACGAGCAGTACTTC
cdr3_aa: CASSRDRAYEQYF

clone_size: NA
j_call: TRBJ2-7
d_call: TRBD1
v_call: TRBV9
cdr3_length: 13
cdr3_nt: TGTGCCAGCAGCGCCGGACAGGGGATCGAGCAGTACTTC
cdr3_aa: CASSAGQGIEQYF

clone_size: NA
j_call: TRBJ1-5
d_call: NA
v_call: TRBV9
cdr3_length: 15
cdr3_nt: TGTGCCAGCAGCGTAGACGGGGGGTACAATCAGCCCCAGCATTTT
cdr3_aa: CASSVDGGYNQPQHF

clone_size: NA
j_call: TRBJ2-1
d_call: TRBD2
v_call: TRBV6-1
cdr3_length: 15
cdr3_nt: TGTGCCAGCAGTACTAGCGGGAGTTCGTTCAATGAGCAGTTCTTC
cdr3_aa: CASSTSGSSFNEQFF

clone_size: NA
j_call: TRBJ1-1
d_call: NA
v_call: TRBV7-9
cdr3_length: 12
cdr3_nt: TGTTCCAGCAGCTTAGTTCGAGCTGAAGCTTTCTTT
cdr3_aa: CSSSLVRAEAFF

clone_size: few
j_call: TRBJ2-1
d_call: TRBD2
v_call: TRBV7-9
cdr3_length: 19
cdr3_nt: TGTGCCAGCAGCCCCGGACTAGCGGGAGGGCCGGGCTCCTACAATGAGCAGTTCTTC
cdr3_aa: CASSPGLAGGPGSYNEQFF

clone_size: NA
j_call: TRBJ2-1
d_call: NA
v_call: TRBV27
cdr3_length: 14
cdr3_nt: TGTGCCAGCAGTTTGTTGGCGACTGTCAATGAGCAGTTCTTC
cdr3_aa: CASSLLATVNEQFF

clone_size: NA
j_call: TRBJ1-1
d_call: NA
v_call: TRBV29-1
cdr3_length: 11
cdr3_nt: TGCAGCGTTGGGGGCGGCACTGAAGCTTTCTTT
cdr3_aa: CSVGGGTEAFF

clone_size: NA
j_call: TRBJ1-5
d_call: NA
v_call: TRBV21-1
cdr3_length: 18
cdr3_nt: TGTGCCAGCAGACCGAACGAAGTCAGGGGGGCCCTCAATCAGCCCCAGCATTTT
cdr3_aa: CASRPNEVRGALNQPQHF

clone_size: NA
j_call: TRBJ2-1
d_call: NA
v_call: TRBV19
cdr3_length: 17
cdr3_nt: TGTGCCAGTAGTATATCCCCAGCCCGGAGCTCCTACAATGAGCAGTTCTTC
cdr3_aa: CASSISPARSSYNEQFF

clone_size: NA
j_call: TRBJ2-3
d_call: TRBD2
v_call: TRBV11-3
cdr3_length: 18
cdr3_nt: TGTGCCAGCAGCTTAAGCCTAGCGGGAGGGGGCTCAACAGATACGCAGTATTTT
cdr3_aa: CASSLSLAGGGSTDTQYF

clone_size: NA
j_call: TRBJ2-2
d_call: NA
v_call: TRBV4-1
cdr3_length: 16
cdr3_nt: TGCGCCAGCAGCCCGTCCGGGACTCCTAACACCGGGGAGCTGTTTTTT
cdr3_aa: CASSPSGTPNTGELFF

clone_size: NA
j_call: TRBJ2-5
d_call: NA
v_call: TRBV18
cdr3_length: 15
cdr3_nt: TGTGCCAGCTCCCGCGTAGAAACAGCAAAAGAGACCCAGTACTTC
cdr3_aa: CASSRVETAKETQYF

clone_size: NA
j_call: TRBJ2-1
d_call: TRBD1
v_call: TRBV29-1
cdr3_length: 14
cdr3_nt: TGCAGCGGAGAACCGGGACAGGGGAACAATGAGCAGTTCTTC
cdr3_aa: CSGEPGQGNNEQFF

clone_size: NA
j_call: TRBJ2-3
d_call: TRBD1
v_call: TRBV2
cdr3_length: 18
cdr3_nt: TGTGCCAGCAGCTTCCTGGGGACAGGGGGCGGAAGCACAGATACGCAGTATTTT
cdr3_aa: CASSFLGTGGGSTDTQYF

clone_size: NA
j_call: TRBJ1-4
d_call: NA
v_call: TRBV5-1
cdr3_length: 14
cdr3_nt: TGCGCCAGCAGCGCGAGGGTATCTAATGAAAAACTGTTTTTT
cdr3_aa: CASSARVSNEKLFF

clone_size: NA
j_call: TRBJ2-1
d_call: TRBD1
v_call: TRBV28
cdr3_length: 19
cdr3_nt: TGTGCCAGCAGTCCACGTCCCCCACAGGGGCAGTCTGGATACAATGAGCAGTTCTTC
cdr3_aa: CASSPRPPQGQSGYNEQFF

clone_size: NA
j_call: TRBJ2-5
d_call: NA
v_call: TRBV5-1
cdr3_length: 18
cdr3_nt: TGCGCCAGCAGCTCCCCTGACAGCCCTTGGCCGCTTAAAGAGACCCAGTACTTC
cdr3_aa: CASSSPDSPWPLKETQYF

clone_size: NA
j_call: TRBJ1-1
d_call: NA
v_call: TRBV9
cdr3_length: 14
cdr3_nt: TGTGCCAGCAGCACGTCAACAGGGACCACTGAAGCTTTCTTT
cdr3_aa: CASSTSTGTTEAFF

clone_size: NA
j_call: TRBJ2-1
d_call: NA
v_call: TRBV5-4
cdr3_length: 17
cdr3_nt: TGTGCCAGCAGCTTGGCCGGGCGGGGATCCGCCTACAATGAGCAGTTCTTC
cdr3_aa: CASSLAGRGSAYNEQFF

clone_size: NA
j_call: TRBJ2-1
d_call: TRBD2
v_call: TRBV6-1
cdr3_length: 15
cdr3_nt: TGTGCCAGCAGTGAAGGACTAGCGGGATATAATGAGCAGTTCTTC
cdr3_aa: CASSEGLAGYNEQFF

clone_size: NA
j_call: TRBJ2-6
d_call: NA
v_call: TRBV7-6
cdr3_length: 13
cdr3_nt: TGTGCCAGCTCCAACTCTGGGGCCAACGTCCTGACTTTC
cdr3_aa: CASSNSGANVLTF